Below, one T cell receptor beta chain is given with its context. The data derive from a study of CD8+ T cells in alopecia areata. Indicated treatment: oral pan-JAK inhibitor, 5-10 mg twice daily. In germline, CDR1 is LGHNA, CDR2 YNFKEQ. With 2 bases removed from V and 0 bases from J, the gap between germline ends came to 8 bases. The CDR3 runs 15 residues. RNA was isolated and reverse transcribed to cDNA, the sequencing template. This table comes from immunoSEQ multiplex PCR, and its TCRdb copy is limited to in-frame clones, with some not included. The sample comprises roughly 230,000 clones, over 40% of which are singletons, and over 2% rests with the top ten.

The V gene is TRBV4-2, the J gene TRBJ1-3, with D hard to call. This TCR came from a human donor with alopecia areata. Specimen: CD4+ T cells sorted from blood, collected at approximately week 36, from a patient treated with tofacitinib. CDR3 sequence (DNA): TGTGCCAGCAGCCAACCGGGCGCCTCTGGAAACACCATATATTTT. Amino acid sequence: CASSQPGASGNTIYF.